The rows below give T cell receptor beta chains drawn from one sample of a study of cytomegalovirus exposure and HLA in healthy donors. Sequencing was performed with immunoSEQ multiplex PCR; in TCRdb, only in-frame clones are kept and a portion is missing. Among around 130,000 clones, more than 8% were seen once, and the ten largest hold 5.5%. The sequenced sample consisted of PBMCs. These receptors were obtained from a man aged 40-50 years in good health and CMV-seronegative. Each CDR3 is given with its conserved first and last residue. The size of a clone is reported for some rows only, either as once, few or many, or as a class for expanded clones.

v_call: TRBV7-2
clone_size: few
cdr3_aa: CASSPDRNYEQYF

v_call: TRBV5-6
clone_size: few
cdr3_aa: CASSLVRAGNTEAFF

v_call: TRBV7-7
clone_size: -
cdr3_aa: CASSLAGGPNTGELFF

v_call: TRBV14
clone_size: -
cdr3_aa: CASSPYRAGNTIYF

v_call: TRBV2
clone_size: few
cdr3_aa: CASSTGAYQPQHF

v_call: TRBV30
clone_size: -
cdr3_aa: CAWSRDRTNSPLHF

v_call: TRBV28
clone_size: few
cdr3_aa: CASTVWNTEAFF

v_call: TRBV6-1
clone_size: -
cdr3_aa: CASSETGVVDTQYF

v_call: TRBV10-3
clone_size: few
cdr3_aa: CAISESFQRGSYNEQFF

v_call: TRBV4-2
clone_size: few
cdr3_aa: CASSQEGPGAYGYTF

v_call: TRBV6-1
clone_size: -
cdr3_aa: CASRQGTYTEAFF

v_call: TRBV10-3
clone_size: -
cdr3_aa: CAISDGTGGTYGYTF

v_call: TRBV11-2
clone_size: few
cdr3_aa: CASSLDPTGVYNEQFF

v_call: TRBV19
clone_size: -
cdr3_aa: CASSMEVHYGYTF

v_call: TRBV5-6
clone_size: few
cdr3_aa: CASSATGARVYEQYF

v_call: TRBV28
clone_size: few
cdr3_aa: CASSLSVNFISYEQYF

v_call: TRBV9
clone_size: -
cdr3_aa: CASTIIMRRSYEQYF

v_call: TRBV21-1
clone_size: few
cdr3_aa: CARTGGGEQYF

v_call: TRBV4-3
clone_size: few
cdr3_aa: CASRHYSGGADEQFF

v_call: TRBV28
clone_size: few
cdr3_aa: CASSLTGERAYGYTF

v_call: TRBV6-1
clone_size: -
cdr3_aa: CASSEGGLTAQYF

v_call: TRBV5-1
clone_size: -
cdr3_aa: CASSPTLAGGESEQYF

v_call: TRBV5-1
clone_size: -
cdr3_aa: CASSLEEGVDEQFF

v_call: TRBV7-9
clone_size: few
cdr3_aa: CASSPPGLALHEQFF

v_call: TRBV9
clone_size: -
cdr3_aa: CASSVAGDTEAFF